This T cell receptor (beta chain) was documented in a study of T cells after yellow fever vaccination. Study context: Preparing low-cell-number fractions relied on SMART-Seq v4 Ultra Low Input.

The germline V gene has CDR1 MNHEY and CDR2 SVGEGT. V shed 6 bases and J shed 1 base, with 13 bases lying between them. This CDR3 has 14 amino acids. MiXCR, applied by TCRdb to the 5' RACE reads, yields one record per CDR3 protein. The profile covers about 130,000 distinct CDR3 sequences, with 7.4% appearing a single time and roughly 2.5% taken by the ten largest. Overall study results and limits: Weaker overall, the secondary response nonetheless peaked faster (day 5 versus 15). Booster sampling recovered most clones from primary vaccination (roughly 96% CD4, around 88% CD8).

To note about this clonotype: Antigen specificity is unknown.

This receptor was obtained from a man younger than 30 who received the YFV17D yellow fever vaccine. J is TRBJ2-7 and V is TRBV6-2 or TRBV6-3; possible D gene TRBD1, 7 bases. The sample in question was CD4+ T cells sorted from PBMCs, obtained 9 to 11 days after the first yellow fever vaccination. CDR3 in amino acids: CASRNPGGSYEQYF. The CDR3 bases are TGTGCCAGCAGGAATCCAGGGGGGTCCTACGAGCAGTACTTC.